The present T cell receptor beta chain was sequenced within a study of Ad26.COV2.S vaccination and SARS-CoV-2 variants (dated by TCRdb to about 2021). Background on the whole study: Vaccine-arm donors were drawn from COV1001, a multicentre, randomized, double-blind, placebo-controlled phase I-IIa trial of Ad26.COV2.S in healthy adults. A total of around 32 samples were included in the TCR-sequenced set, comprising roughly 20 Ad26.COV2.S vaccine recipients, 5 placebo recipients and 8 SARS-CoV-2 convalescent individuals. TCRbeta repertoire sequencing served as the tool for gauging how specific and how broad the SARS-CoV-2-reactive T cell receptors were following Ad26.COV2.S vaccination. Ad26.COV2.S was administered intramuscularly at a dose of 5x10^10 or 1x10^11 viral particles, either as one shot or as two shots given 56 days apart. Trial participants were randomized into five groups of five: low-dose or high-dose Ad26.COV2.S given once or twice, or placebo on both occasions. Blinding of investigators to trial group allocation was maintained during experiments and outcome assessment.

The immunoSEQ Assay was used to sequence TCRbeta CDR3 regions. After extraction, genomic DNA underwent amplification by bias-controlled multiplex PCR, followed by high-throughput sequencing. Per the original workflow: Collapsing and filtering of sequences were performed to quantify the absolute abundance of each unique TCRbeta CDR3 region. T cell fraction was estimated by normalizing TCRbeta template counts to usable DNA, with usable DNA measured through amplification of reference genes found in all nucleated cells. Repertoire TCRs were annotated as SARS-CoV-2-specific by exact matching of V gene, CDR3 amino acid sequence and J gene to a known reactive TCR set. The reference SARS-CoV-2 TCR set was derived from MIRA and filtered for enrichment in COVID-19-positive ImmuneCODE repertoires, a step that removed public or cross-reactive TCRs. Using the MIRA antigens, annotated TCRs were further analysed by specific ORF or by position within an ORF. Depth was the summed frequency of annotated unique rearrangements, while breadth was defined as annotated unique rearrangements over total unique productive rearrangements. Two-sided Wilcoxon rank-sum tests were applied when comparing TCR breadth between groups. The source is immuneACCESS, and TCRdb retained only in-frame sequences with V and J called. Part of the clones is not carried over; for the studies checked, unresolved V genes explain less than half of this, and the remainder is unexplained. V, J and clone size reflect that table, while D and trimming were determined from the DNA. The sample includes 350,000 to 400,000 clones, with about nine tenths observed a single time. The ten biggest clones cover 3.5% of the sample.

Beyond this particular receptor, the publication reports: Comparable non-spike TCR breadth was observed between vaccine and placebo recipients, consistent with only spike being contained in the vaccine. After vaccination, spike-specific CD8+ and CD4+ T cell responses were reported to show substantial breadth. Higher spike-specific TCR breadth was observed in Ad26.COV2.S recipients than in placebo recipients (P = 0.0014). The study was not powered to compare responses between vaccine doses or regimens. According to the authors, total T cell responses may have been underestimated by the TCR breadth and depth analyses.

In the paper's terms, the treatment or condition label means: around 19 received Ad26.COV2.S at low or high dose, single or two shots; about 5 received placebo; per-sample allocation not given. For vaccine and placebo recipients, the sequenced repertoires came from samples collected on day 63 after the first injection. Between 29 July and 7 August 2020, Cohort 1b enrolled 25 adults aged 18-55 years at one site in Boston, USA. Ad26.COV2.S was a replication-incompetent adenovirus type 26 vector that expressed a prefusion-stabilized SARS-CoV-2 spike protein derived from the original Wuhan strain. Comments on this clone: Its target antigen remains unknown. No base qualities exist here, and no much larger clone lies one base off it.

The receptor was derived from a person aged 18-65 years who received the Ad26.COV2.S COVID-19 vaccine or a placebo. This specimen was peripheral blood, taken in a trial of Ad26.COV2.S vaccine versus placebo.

The CDR3: CASSIKQRTANTEAFF. The nucleotides are TGTGCCAGCTCAATAAAACAACGGACGGCTAACACTGAAGCTTTCTTT. The chain uses TRBV18 and TRBJ1-1, with no confidently assigned D gene. Trimming at the junction amounts to 5 bases on V and 2 bases on J, and the germline ends lie 18 bases apart. The CDR3 has 16 amino acids, counting the end cysteine and phenylalanine. Left in the record is the CDR3 DNA by itself, 48 bases read in frame from the first base. CDR1 KGHSH and CDR2 LQKENI were looked up in the germline V gene.